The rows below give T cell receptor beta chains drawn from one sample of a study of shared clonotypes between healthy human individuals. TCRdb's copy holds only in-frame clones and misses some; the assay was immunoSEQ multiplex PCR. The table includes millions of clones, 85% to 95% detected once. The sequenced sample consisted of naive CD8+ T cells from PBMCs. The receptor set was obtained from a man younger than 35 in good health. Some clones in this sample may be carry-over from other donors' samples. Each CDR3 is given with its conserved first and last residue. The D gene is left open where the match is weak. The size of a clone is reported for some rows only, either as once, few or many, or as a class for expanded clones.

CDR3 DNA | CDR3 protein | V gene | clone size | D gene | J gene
TGTGCCAGCAGCCAAGGACTAGCGGTGTACGAGCAGTACTTC | CASSQGLAVYEQYF | TRBV13 | - | TRBD2 | TRBJ2-7
TGTGCCAGCAGCTTAGTGGGTTCCGGGACAGGGGGCGATGAGCAGTTCTTC | CASSLVGSGTGGDEQFF | TRBV7-6 | - | TRBD1 | TRBJ2-1
TGCGCCAGCAGCTTGGCCACACAGGGCCACGAGCAGTACTTC | CASSLATQGHEQYF | TRBV5-1 | once | - | TRBJ2-7
TGTGCCAGCAGCCCAAGTACAGGTACTGGAAACACCATATATTTT | CASSPSTGTGNTIYF | TRBV28 | - | - | TRBJ1-3
TGTGCCAGCAGCCACGGGACAGGGCCTTCCTACGAGCAGTACTTC | CASSHGTGPSYEQYF | TRBV13 | - | TRBD1 | TRBJ2-7
TGTGCCAGCAACTATTACCCGGGACTAGCGGGAGAGCTATACACAGATACGCAGTATTTT | CASNYYPGLAGELYTDTQYF | TRBV28 | once | TRBD2 | TRBJ2-3
TGCAGCGTCGTGGGGCAGAAGTACGAGCAGTACTTC | CSVVGQKYEQYF | TRBV29-1 | - | - | TRBJ2-7
TGTGCCAGCAGTCTAACAGGGGGCAGGGAGACCCAGTACTTC | CASSLTGGRETQYF | TRBV27 | - | TRBD1 | TRBJ2-5
TGTGCCAGCAGGAACCCGGGGGGGACTAGCTCTGGGGCCAACGTCCTGACTTTC | CASRNPGGTSSGANVLTF | TRBV9 | - | TRBD2 | TRBJ2-6
TGTGCCAGCAGTTACTTAGCCGGGACAGGGGACGGCTACACCTTC | CASSYLAGTGDGYTF | TRBV6-5 | - | TRBD1 | TRBJ1-2
TGTGCCAGCAGTGGGGCCAGGGGATGGCCCCAGCATTTT | CASSGARGWPQHF | TRBV6-1 | - | - | TRBJ1-5
TGCGCCAGCAGCTCGATAGCGGGAGGGCCTTACAATGAGCAGTTCTTC | CASSSIAGGPYNEQFF | TRBV5-1 | - | TRBD2 | TRBJ2-1
TGTGCCAGCAGTTCTCCGGGAGAAGACCAGTTCTTC | CASSSPGEDQFF | TRBV27 | once | - | TRBJ2-1
TGCGCCAGCAGCTCTGAGTTAGCGGGACCATACAATGAGCAGTTCTTC | CASSSELAGPYNEQFF | TRBV5-1 | - | TRBD2 | TRBJ2-1
TGTGCCAGTAGTATAGGGGAGGGATTGAACACTGAAGCTTTCTTT | CASSIGEGLNTEAFF | TRBV19 | - | - | TRBJ1-1
TGCGCCAGCAGCCAGGGACTAGCGGGGGTCTACGAGCAGTACTTC | CASSQGLAGVYEQYF | TRBV4-1 | once | TRBD2 | TRBJ2-7
TGTGCCAGCAGCGTGACTAGTTACTACGAGCAGTACTTC | CASSVTSYYEQYF | TRBV27 | - | - | TRBJ2-7
TGCGCCAGTGCGCAGTGGGGTCAGGCCCAAGAGACCCAGTACTTC | CASAQWGQAQETQYF | TRBV5-1 | - | - | TRBJ2-5
TGTGCCAGCAGCTTCCCCCCCCAGGGGGTGAACACCGGGGAGCTGTTTTTT | CASSFPPQGVNTGELFF | TRBV7-8 | - | TRBD1 | TRBJ2-2
TGTGCCAGCAGTTTATCGTTACAGCAGGAGAACACTGAAGCTTTCTTT | CASSLSLQQENTEAFF | TRBV28 | - | - | TRBJ1-1
TGTGCCAGCAGCGCCGACAGGGACGCGACGGAGCAGTACTTC | CASSADRDATEQYF | TRBV9 | - | TRBD1 | TRBJ2-7
TGTGCCAGCAGCTTGGCGACAGGGGTGACCGGGGAGCTGTTTTTT | CASSLATGVTGELFF | TRBV5-4 | - | TRBD1 | TRBJ2-2
TGTGCCAGCAGTTACTCACCGGATTCTGGAAACACCATATATTTT | CASSYSPDSGNTIYF | TRBV6-5 | - | - | TRBJ1-3
TGTGCCAGCAGCGGTCGACAGCCGCCCGAGCATTTT | CASSGRQPPEHF | TRBV9 | - | - | TRBJ1-5
TGTGCCAGCAGCCCCGGACTAGCGGGGGGGGAGACCCAGTACTTC | CASSPGLAGGETQYF | TRBV27 | - | TRBD2 | TRBJ2-5
TGTGCCAGCAGTTCCCCTTTACTAGCGGGAATCGTAGATACGCAGTATTTT | CASSSPLLAGIVDTQYF | TRBV28 | - | TRBD2 | TRBJ2-3
TGTGCCAGCAGCTCCCCGGTCCGGGACACCCCCTACGAGCAGTACTTC | CASSSPVRDTPYEQYF | TRBV7-2 | - | - | TRBJ2-7
TGTGCCAGCAGTCAACCCCGAAGGCAGGGCCAGGCCTACGAGCAGTACTTC | CASSQPRRQGQAYEQYF | TRBV7-9 | - | - | TRBJ2-7
TGCGCCAGCAGTGAGACTAGCTCCTACGAGCAGTACTTC | CASSETSSYEQYF | TRBV5-1 | - | - | TRBJ2-7
TGTGCTAGTGGTTTGGTACTGTCAGGGTTCAATGAGCAGTTCTTC | CASGLVLSGFNEQFF | TRBV12-5 | - | - | TRBJ2-1
TGTGCCAGCAGCGTACCTAACACTGAAGCTTTCTTT | CASSVPNTEAFF | TRBV7-2 | - | - | TRBJ1-1
TGTGCCAGCAGTCCCCGGACAGGGGTACTCGAGCAGTACTTC | CASSPRTGVLEQYF | TRBV27 | once | TRBD1 | TRBJ2-7
TGTGCCAGCAGCTTGGGACTCCCGGGCGCTATAGGCACAGATACGCAGTATTTT | CASSLGLPGAIGTDTQYF | TRBV5-4 | - | - | TRBJ2-3
TGTGCCAGCAGCAACACAGCAACTAATGAAAAACTGTTTTTT | CASSNTATNEKLFF | TRBV7-9 | - | - | TRBJ1-4
TGTGCCAGCAGTTACCTCCCGGGACTAGCCGGGGAGCTGTTTTTT | CASSYLPGLAGELFF | TRBV6-5 | - | TRBD2 | TRBJ2-2
TGTGCCAGCAGCCAGAATTTGGGACTAGCGGTCACCTACGAGCAGTACTTC | CASSQNLGLAVTYEQYF | TRBV4-2 | - | TRBD2 | TRBJ2-7
TGTGCCAGCAGCTTGTTAACAGGGAGTAGGATCGAGCAGTACTTC | CASSLLTGSRIEQYF | TRBV5-8 | - | - | TRBJ2-7
TGTGCTAGTGGTTCGCCTGGTCATGGGAACAATGAGCAGTTCTTC | CASGSPGHGNNEQFF | TRBV12-5 | - | - | TRBJ2-1
TGTGCCAGCAGTTCCCCCCCTGAGCCCCCCCAGCATTTT | CASSSPPEPPQHF | TRBV28 | - | - | TRBJ1-5
TGTGCCAGCAGGCCTCTCTTAGGGGCAGGGCTAGCCAAAAACATTCAGTACTTC | CASRPLLGAGLAKNIQYF | TRBV2 | - | - | TRBJ2-4
TGTGCCAGCAGTACTCCTACTCCCGAGGGTGAAAAACTGTTTTTT | CASSTPTPEGEKLFF | TRBV6-5 | - | - | TRBJ1-4
TGTGCCAGTAGCCTAGACAGGGACACCACAGATACGCAGTATTTT | CASSLDRDTTDTQYF | TRBV19 | - | TRBD1 | TRBJ2-3
TGTGCCAGCAGCTTGGTCGGGAAAAGTGGCGAGCAGTACTTC | CASSLVGKSGEQYF | TRBV5-6 | - | - | TRBJ2-7
TGTGCCAGCAGCTTGGCTCGGGACTTCATGAACACTGAAGCTTTCTTT | CASSLARDFMNTEAFF | TRBV5-8 | - | - | TRBJ1-1
TGTGCCAGCCACCTAGACAGGCGCAGTGAGCAGTTCTTC | CASHLDRRSEQFF | TRBV6-5 | - | - | TRBJ2-1
TGTGCCAGCAGCTTCCCAACTAATGAAAAACTGTTTTTT | CASSFPTNEKLFF | TRBV7-9 | once | - | TRBJ1-4
TGTGCCAGTTCGGATAAGGGCGGGGGTAACCCCAGGTACGAGCAGTACTTC | CASSDKGGGNPRYEQYF | TRBV19 | - | TRBD2 | TRBJ2-7
TGTGCCAGCAGCTTCCGTGGGGGGAACACTGAAGCTTTCTTT | CASSFRGGNTEAFF | TRBV5-4 | - | - | TRBJ1-1
TGTGCCAGCAGTTTATATGCCGGGGAGCTGTTTTTT | CASSLYAGELFF | TRBV27 | - | - | TRBJ2-2